Following are 13 T cell receptor beta chains from one sample sequenced in a study of blood T cell repertoires in COVID-19. The method was immunoSEQ multiplex PCR; TCRdb's version includes in-frame clones alone and lacks a portion of them. The sample gives 130,000 or so clones, approximately 84% of which show up once; approximately 18% is in the top ten. The sequenced sample consisted of peripheral blood. The receptors were gathered from a woman older than 75 with acute or convalescent COVID-19.

The chain has TRBV12-3 or TRBV12-4 and TRBJ1-2; D remains ambiguous. CDR3 length: 11 amino acids. V dropped 8 bases and J dropped 13 bases, with 17 bases sitting between them. CDR3 loop: CASQLAEELTF. The DNA for the CDR3 is TGTGCCAGCCAACTAGCTGAGGAACTCACCTTC.

This clone appeared a single time. The V call is TRBV5-5, the J call TRBJ1-1; weak D call: TRBD1 (6 bases). Germline CDR1 reads SGHKS; CDR2 reads YYEKEE (reference sequence). The length of the CDR3 is 15 residues. Trimming cost V 4 bases and J 0 bases, with 13 bases left between them. CDR3 DNA sequence: TGTGCCAGCAGCCAGACTTCAGGGGTGAACACTGAAGCTTTCTTT. It is translated as CASSQTSGVNTEAFF.

The V call is TRBV7-9, the J call TRBJ1-2; no clear D gene. Trimming removed 5 bases at V and 4 bases at J, with 11 bases between. This CDR3 spans 13 amino acids. CDR1 is SEHNR and CDR2 is FQNEAQ in the germline V gene (reference sequence). CDR3 in DNA: TGTGCCAGCAGCCCGATTGCGGCCTATGGCTACACCTTC. This sequence encodes CASSPIAAYGYTF.

The chain employs TRBV24-1 and TRBJ2-1, with TRBD1 identical over 7 bases. Trimming took 5 bases from V and 2 from J; bases not matched to a gene: 2. Germline assignment: CDR1 KGHDR and CDR2 SFDVKD. The CDR3 length is 14 residues. The CDR3: CATSVDRTYNEQFF. In nucleotides, the CDR3 is TGTGCCACCAGTGTGGACAGGACCTACAATGAGCAGTTCTTC.

The chain combines TRBV6-5 with TRBJ1-6; tentatively, D is TRBD1 (5 bases). The CDR3 is 15 amino acids. The germline gives CDR1 MNHEY, CDR2 SVGAGI. Trimming removed 11 bases at V and 10 bases at J, with 24 bases between. DNA for the CDR3: TGTGCCTCTAAAATTAGGGGTTCTACCCAATCACCCCTCCACTTT. Residues: CASKIRGSTQSPLHF.

In this sample, this clone turned up once. This chain links TRBV19 with TRBJ1-1; 7 bases are a match to TRBD1. The CDR3 length is 16 residues. Germline V gene lookup returns CDR1 LNHDA and CDR2 SQIVND (reference sequence). V lost 6 bases to trimming and J lost 0 bases; unmatched junction nucleotides: 10. The CDR3 loop is CASRETGIGMNTEAFF. CDR3 nucleotides: TGTGCCAGTAGAGAGACAGGGATCGGCATGAACACTGAAGCTTTCTTT.

The rearrangement uses TRBV11-2 and TRBJ2-5, with TRBD1 matching 11 bases. From germline, CDR1 is SGHAT and CDR2 FQNNGV. CDR3 length equals 15 residues. Unmatched junction bases numbered 6, after V lost 4 bases and J lost 5 bases. CDR3 sequence: CASSSTGTGGETQYF. The DNA for the CDR3 is TGTGCCAGCAGCTCGACCGGGACAGGGGGTGAGACCCAGTACTTC.

The genes are TRBV5-1 and TRBJ1-4; no clear D. The germline V gene encodes CDR1 SGHRS and CDR2 YFSETQ. Trimming removed 0 bases from V and 7 bases from J, with 13 bases in between. The CDR3 consists of 15 residues. The CDR3 reads CASSLGSSKSEKLFF. The CDR3 bases are TGCGCCAGCAGCTTGGGGTCCTCAAAGAGTGAAAAACTGTTTTTT.

The gene calls are TRBV15 and TRBJ1-5, with D tentatively TRBD1 (5 bases). The CDR3 loop spans 13 amino acids. V was shortened by 5 bases and J by 6 bases, with 11 bases between the two germline ends. The V gene's germline CDR1 is LNHNV and CDR2 YYDKDF (reference sequence). The CDR3 region is CATSPGGGQPQHF. Written as DNA, the CDR3 is TGTGCCACCAGCCCTGGCGGGGGTCAGCCCCAGCATTTT.

The rearrangement links TRBV24-1 to TRBJ2-1, with D possibly being TRBD2 (5 bases). Germline lookup yields CDR1 KGHDR and CDR2 SFDVKD. This CDR3 region has 15 residues. V lost 3 bases to trimming and J lost 4 bases, with 12 bases between them. In nucleotides, the CDR3 is TGTGCCACCAGTGATCCGGGGAGCCGATACAATGAGCAGTTCTTC. Protein: CATSDPGSRYNEQFF.

The chain uses TRBV6-2 or TRBV6-3 and TRBJ1-1; D not resolved. CDR1 is MNHEY and CDR2 is SVGEGT in the germline V gene. Trimming cost V 0 bases and J 2 bases, with 13 bases left between them. The CDR3 spans 16 residues. In nucleotides, the CDR3 is TGTGCCAGCAGTTACTCGATATTCGTAGATAACACTGAAGCTTTCTTT. Translated: CASSYSIFVDNTEAFF.

In DNA form, the CDR3 reads TGTGCCAGTAGTATAGGAGGAGTAGGGGGCACCGCTGAAGCTTTCTTT. Its translation is CASSIGGVGGTAEAFF. V usage is TRBV19 and J usage is TRBJ1-1; 7 bases agree with TRBD1. V lost 1 base and J lost 6; bases outside the gene matches: 11. This CDR3 contains 16 residues. CDR1 and CDR2 from the germline V gene are LNHDA and SQIVND (reference sequence).

The rearrangement links TRBV7-8 to TRBJ2-3; TRBD2 agrees at 14 bases. The V gene end was trimmed by 4 bases and the J gene end by 1 base; junction bases not matched to a gene: 4. The CDR3 loop spans 17 amino acids. In germline, CDR1 is SGHVS, CDR2 FQNEAQ. The CDR3 protein is CASSSTSGRAGTDTQYF. The DNA of the CDR3 is TGTGCCAGCAGCTCGACTAGCGGGAGGGCCGGCACAGATACGCAGTATTTT.